One sample yielded the 30 T cell receptor beta chains listed below, sequenced in a study of blood T cell repertoires in COVID-19. This table comes from immunoSEQ multiplex PCR, and its TCRdb copy is limited to in-frame clones, with some not included. The profile shows fewer than 200,000 clones, more than 70% of them singletons. What was sequenced was PBMCs or T cells enriched from blood (not recorded which). Receptors were obtained from a woman between 45 and 65 years old in a cohort exposed to, infected with or recovered from COVID-19 (not recorded which).

This chain uses TRBV11-2 with TRBJ2-3; 10 bases line up with TRBD2. This CDR3 is built from 16 residues. Per the germline V gene, CDR1 is SGHAT and CDR2 is FQNNGV. V lost 4 bases to trimming and J lost 0 bases; unmatched junction nucleotides: 4. This CDR3 reads CASSSVTSGSTDTQYF. In DNA, the CDR3 is TGTGCCAGCAGCTCGGTGACTAGCGGGAGCACAGATACGCAGTATTTT.

The V gene is TRBV9, the J gene TRBJ2-7; TRBD1 agrees at 7 bases. This CDR3 contains 14 residues. V shed 0 bases and J 6 bases; nucleotides not matched to a gene: 6. The germline V gene has CDR1 SGDLS and CDR2 YYNGEE. CDR3 amino acids: CASSVAGDSSEQYF. Here the CDR3 DNA reads TGTGCCAGCAGCGTAGCTGGGGACAGCAGCGAGCAGTACTTC.

The rearrangement uses TRBV7-9 and TRBJ1-4; the D is unclear. Trimming cost V 1 base and J 7 bases, with 13 bases left between them. The CDR3 has 15 residues. Germline CDR1 SEHNR, CDR2 FQNEAQ (reference sequence). DNA of the CDR3: TGTGCCAGCAGCTTAGGGGCCGATAGACGTGAAAAACTGTTTTTT. This sequence encodes CASSLGADRREKLFF. Full variable domain (rest looked up from reference TRBV7-9 and TRBJ1-4): DTGVSQNPRHKITKRGQNVTFRCDPISEHNRLYWYRQTLGQGPEFLTYFQNEAQLEKSRLLSDRFSAERPKGSFSTLEIQRTEQGDSAMYLCASSLGADRREKLFFGSGTQLSVL.

The rearrangement links TRBV5-8 to TRBJ1-5, with TRBD1 matching 8 bases. Unmatched junction bases numbered 4, after V lost 4 bases and J lost 4 bases. Germline loops: CDR1 SGHTS, CDR2 YDEGEE. The CDR3 is 14 amino acids. The CDR3 region is CASSPGQGNQPQHF. The DNA of the CDR3 is TGTGCCAGCAGCCCCGGACAGGGAAATCAGCCCCAGCATTTT.

This chain links TRBV25-1 with TRBJ1-4, with D possibly TRBD1 on 5 matching bases. CDR3 length: 16 residues. Looked up from germline, CDR1 is MGHDK and CDR2 is SYGVNS. V was cut by 0 bases and J by 5 bases, with 13 bases left in between. CDR3 sequence: CASSEYRQRGNEKLFF. CDR3 DNA sequence: TGTGCCAGCAGTGAATATCGTCAAAGGGGAAATGAAAAACTGTTTTTT.

The V and J genes are TRBV24-1 and TRBJ1-2, with 11 bases lining up with TRBD1. The CDR3 consists of 16 residues. CDR1 and CDR2 (germline): KGHDR, SFDVKD. Unmatched junction bases numbered 7, after V lost 4 bases and J lost 4 bases. The CDR3 DNA reads TGTGCCACCAGTGAAACCCGGACAGGGGGCGTCTATGGCTACACCTTC. This codes for CATSETRTGGVYGYTF.

The J gene is TRBJ2-5, the V gene TRBV7-6; TRBD1 might be the D (6 bases). CDR1 SGHVS and CDR2 FNYEAQ come from the germline V gene. There are 15 residues in the CDR3. V gave up 6 bases and J gave up 4 bases, with 18 bases separating them. This CDR3 reads CASRQEQGRGETQYF. CDR3 coding DNA: TGTGCCAGCAGACAGGAACAGGGTCGGGGAGAGACCCAGTACTTC.

The rearrangement joins TRBV13 to TRBJ2-7, with 7 bases lining up with TRBD2. This CDR3 comprises 15 residues. Germline V gene sequence: CDR1 PRHDT, CDR2 FYEKMQ (reference sequence). Unmatched junction bases numbered 7, after V lost 4 bases and J lost 1 base. The CDR3 loop reads CASSSLREGSYEQYF. The CDR3 DNA sequence: TGTGCCAGCAGCTCGTTGAGGGAGGGGTCCTACGAGCAGTACTTC.

The chain has TRBV11-3 and TRBJ1-1; 7 bases are shared with TRBD1. The trim removed 1 base at V and 2 bases at J, leaving 1 base unmatched. Per germline, CDR1 SGHNT and CDR2 YENEEA. The CDR3 is 14 amino acids. The CDR3 DNA sequence: TGTGCCAGCAGCTTAGGACAGGGAAACACTGAAGCTTTCTTT. This codes for CASSLGQGNTEAFF. Drawing the rest from reference TRBV11-3 and TRBJ1-1, the complete variable domain is EAGVVQSPRYKIIEKKQPVAFWCNPISGHNTLYWYLQNLGQGPELLIRYENEEAVDDSQLPKDRFSAERLKGVDSTLKIQPAELGDSAVYLCASSLGQGNTEAFFGQGTRLTVV.

In regard to this clone: The same CDR3 is also encoded by other DNA sequences in this sample. CDR3 region: CASSRGGSNTEAFF. The CDR3 nucleotides read TGTGCCAGCAGCCGAGGGGGATCGAACACTGAAGCTTTCTTT. The chain links TRBV3-1 (or the pseudogene TRBV3-2) to TRBJ1-1, with D perhaps TRBD1 (6 bases). The CDR3 sequence is 14 residues long. Germline V gene lookup returns CDR1 LGHDT and CDR2 YNNKEL (reference sequence). V lost 4 bases and J lost 1, with 10 bases in between.

The chain carries TRBV19 and TRBJ2-2; the D is unclear. The CDR3 is made up of 14 amino acids. Germline loops: CDR1 LNHDA, CDR2 SQIVND (reference sequence). The V end was cut by 1 base, the J end by 1 base, with 4 bases between. CDR3 region: CASSIAGNTGELFF. CDR3 bases: TGTGCCAGTAGTATAGCGGGGAACACCGGGGAGCTGTTTTTT.

This clone was counted a few times. The chain joins TRBV5-6 to TRBJ1-4; unclear D gene. The CDR3 length is 15 residues. Germline V gene lookup returns CDR1 SGHDT and CDR2 YYEEEE. V was clipped by 1 base and J by 1 base, with 8 bases between them. The CDR3 bases are TGTGCCAGCAGCTTGTCCGGTAGAACTAATGAAAAACTGTTTTTT. Protein: CASSLSGRTNEKLFF.

This clone was seen repeatedly, ten times or more. The chain couples TRBV24-1 to TRBJ2-5, with TRBD2 matching over 8 bases. The J segment lost 0 bases and the V segment lost 1 base, leaving 3 bases of the junction unmatched. Germline loops: CDR1 KGHDR, CDR2 SFDVKD. The CDR3 is 16 residues long. The CDR3 here is CATSDFPSGYQETQYF. The CDR3 DNA reads as TGTGCCACCAGTGATTTCCCTAGCGGGTACCAAGAGACCCAGTACTTC.

Only one count was recorded for this clone. The chain uses TRBV19 and TRBJ1-4; tentative D call: TRBD1 (5 bases). This CDR3 contains 15 residues. Trimming took 5 bases from V and 5 from J, leaving 15 bases between them. Germline lookup yields CDR1 LNHDA and CDR2 SQIVND (reference sequence). This chain's CDR3 is CASSPLGGDNEKLFF. CDR3 sequence (DNA): TGTGCCAGTAGTCCCTTAGGCGGGGACAATGAAAAACTGTTTTTT.

This rearrangement joins TRBV12-3 or TRBV12-4 to TRBJ1-4; 7 bases fit TRBD1. With 5 bases clipped from V and 6 bases from J, the junction kept 3 bases outside the gene matches. The CDR3 sequence is 13 residues long. The CDR3 region has the DNA TGTGCCAGCAGTGACAGGGATTATGAAAAACTGTTTTTT. The encoded protein is CASSDRDYEKLFF.

This clone occurred many times. The genes are TRBV5-4 and TRBJ2-7, with 7 bases fitting TRBD2. Unmatched junction bases numbered 3, after V lost 3 bases and J lost 3 bases. The CDR3 sequence is 13 residues long. Germline CDR1 SGHNT, CDR2 YYREEE (reference sequence). The CDR3 DNA reads TGTGCCAGCAGCTCCGGACTAGTCTACGAGCAGTACTTC. It is translated as CASSSGLVYEQYF.

This sequence joins TRBV11-1 and TRBJ2-3, with D possibly matching TRBD1 (6 bases). The CDR3 is made up of 16 amino acids. The V gene lost 2 bases and the J gene lost 6 bases, with 18 bases spanning the gap. The germline gives CDR1 SGHAT, CDR2 FQDESV (reference sequence). The CDR3 DNA follows: TGTGCCAGCAGCTTATCCCTGCGACAGGCCCCTGATACGCAGTATTTT. It is translated as CASSLSLRQAPDTQYF.

The chain combines TRBV11-3 with TRBJ1-1; weak D call: TRBD1 (6 bases). Germline V gene data show CDR1 as SGHNT and CDR2 as YENEEA. The CDR3 consists of 16 residues. V lost 5 bases and J lost 0, with 16 bases in between. The CDR3 sequence: CASSLGGPLMNTEAFF. The CDR3 coding sequence is TGTGCCAGCAGCCTGGGGGGGCCCCTAATGAACACTGAAGCTTTCTTT.

V gene TRBV21-1 combines with J gene TRBJ2-5; TRBD2 is the table's D call and was not checked against the DNA. TRBV21-1 is noted as a pseudogene. This CDR3 is built from 15 residues. The CDR3 sequence is CASSKFRRRWETQYF. CDR3 DNA sequence: TGTGCCAGCAGCAAATTTCGGAGGAGATGGGAGACCCAGTACTTC.

This sequence joins TRBV5-5 and TRBJ2-1; D may be TRBD2 (5 bases). This CDR3 is built from 14 residues. From germline, CDR1 is SGHKS and CDR2 YYEKEE (reference sequence). V lost 0 bases and J lost 5, with 9 bases in between. CDR3 residues: CASSLGARDNEQFF. The CDR3 region has the DNA TGTGCCAGCAGCTTGGGGGCGCGGGACAATGAGCAGTTCTTC.

J is TRBJ1-1 and V is TRBV12-5; TRBD1 matches at 8 bases. V shed 2 bases, J shed 2 bases, and the junction held 10 bases outside the gene matches. The germline gives CDR1 LGHNT, CDR2 FRNRAP. The CDR3 has 17 residues. CDR3 amino acids: CASGLTLTGVRNTEAFF. In DNA, the CDR3 is TGTGCTAGTGGTTTGACCTTGACAGGGGTACGCAACACTGAAGCTTTCTTT.

V gene TRBV7-2 combines with J gene TRBJ1-2; TRBD1 is a possible D gene (5 bases). Germline CDR1 reads SGHTA; CDR2 reads FQGNSA. The CDR3 sequence is 16 residues long. V shed 5 bases and J shed 7 bases, with 23 bases lying between them. The CDR3 nucleotides are TGTGCCAGCAGCGCCATGGGTGGGGGGACTAAGCGTGGCTACACCTTC. This codes for CASSAMGGGTKRGYTF.

The chain joins TRBV21-1 to TRBJ1-5; the table gives TRBD1 as D, unverified against the DNA. TRBV21-1 is an annotated pseudogene. The CDR3 has 16 amino acids. The CDR3 spells CASSIGQSYSNQPQHF. The DNA of the CDR3 is TGTGCCAGCAGCATTGGACAGTCCTATAGCAATCAGCCCCAGCATTTT.

This clone was seen once. V and J are TRBV5-8 and TRBJ1-3; a weak D match, TRBD1 (6 bases). The CDR3 sequence is 16 residues long. Trimming cost V 2 bases and J 0 bases, with 12 bases left between them. Germline CDR1 is SGHTS and CDR2 is YDEGEE. This CDR3 reads CASSLDRTSSGNTIYF. CDR3 nucleotide sequence: TGTGCCAGCAGCTTAGACAGGACTAGCTCTGGAAACACCATATATTTT.

The chain employs TRBV5-8 and TRBJ1-2, with D possibly TRBD1 on 5 matching bases. Germline assignment: CDR1 SGHTS and CDR2 YDEGEE. The length of the CDR3 is 13 residues. Trimming took 2 bases from V and 5 from J, leaving 10 bases between them. The CDR3 DNA sequence: TGTGCCAGCAGCTTTACAGGAGAGTATGGCTACACCTTC. This codes for CASSFTGEYGYTF.

The V gene is TRBV9, the J gene TRBJ1-4; TRBD1 agrees at 9 bases. CDR1 is SGDLS and CDR2 is YYNGEE in the germline V gene. Trimming at V came to 3 bases and at J to 8 bases, leaving 8 bases not matched to a gene. The CDR3 covers 15 residues. Here the CDR3 reads CASSGRTGEGEKLFF. CDR3 DNA sequence: TGTGCCAGCAGCGGACGGACAGGGGAGGGCGAAAAACTGTTTTTT.

V gene TRBV7-3 combines with J gene TRBJ2-3, with 11 bases matching TRBD1. J was trimmed by 6 bases and V by 5 bases; bases with no gene match: 10. Germline values: CDR1 SGHTA, CDR2 FQGTGA. The CDR3 sequence is 16 residues long. The CDR3 is CASSPFGQGAVDTQYF. As DNA, the CDR3 is TGTGCCAGCAGCCCGTTTGGACAGGGGGCGGTGGATACGCAGTATTTT.

The J gene is TRBJ1-1, the V gene TRBV14; 7 nucleotides line up with TRBD1. The CDR3 runs to 15 residues. J was trimmed by 4 bases and V by 0 bases; bases with no gene match: 5. Germline lookup yields CDR1 SGHDN and CDR2 FVKESK. CDR3 loop: CASSQETGWVTEAFF. DNA of the CDR3: TGTGCCAGCAGCCAAGAGACAGGGTGGGTCACTGAAGCTTTCTTT.

The CDR3 protein is CASSLQPGLMFNQPQHF. CDR3 DNA: TGTGCCAGCAGCTTACAACCGGGACTTATGTTCAATCAGCCCCAGCATTTT. V is TRBV7-8 and J is TRBJ1-5; weak D call: TRBD1 (5 bases). The CDR3 covers 17 residues. CDR1 is SGHVS and CDR2 is FQNEAQ in the germline V gene. V lost 2 bases and J lost 3, with 17 bases in between.

V usage is TRBV19 and J usage is TRBJ1-1; 8 positions match TRBD1. The germline V gene has CDR1 LNHDA and CDR2 SQIVND (reference sequence). J gave up 3 bases and V 9 bases, and 12 bases lay outside the gene matches. CDR3 length: 15 amino acids. CDR3 in amino acids: CASTRQGPRDTEAFF. The CDR3, as DNA: TGTGCCAGCACTAGACAGGGGCCCCGGGACACTGAAGCTTTCTTT.